The clone carrying this T cell receptor (beta chain) has more than one count but fewer than ten. The antigen is unknown. Patients showing uncontrolled infection, other autoimmune disease, pregnancy or lactation were ineligible. This entry is derived from a study of T cells in Graves' hyperthyroidism and ophthalmopathy. As for the study in general: Peripheral blood was taken when the disease was first diagnosed, before any treatment began.

Amplified regions were TCR beta CDR3 sequences from RNA transcripts. During a first-round RT-PCR of the TCR CDR3, the HTBI primer set was used. One entry per CDR3 protein results from TCRdb running MiXCR on the multiplex PCR reads. The sample lists about 350,000 distinct CDR3 sequences, roughly 14% seen once, with around 23% in the top ten. Study results and limitations: The model anticipated ophthalmopathy a median around six months pre-onset. Among clonotypes expanded in thyroid above 0.001, most were also found in blood.

V gave up 3 bases and J gave up 4 bases, with 12 bases separating them. The CDR3 totals 14 residues. V and J are TRBV12-3 or TRBV12-4 and TRBJ1-2; unclear D gene. Sequencing input: blood. The TCR originated in a woman aged 30 to 39 with Graves' hyperthyroidism. The CDR3 spells CASSFLVGSYGYTF. DNA for the CDR3: TGTGCCAGCAGTTTTCTGGTCGGTTCCTATGGCTACACCTTC.